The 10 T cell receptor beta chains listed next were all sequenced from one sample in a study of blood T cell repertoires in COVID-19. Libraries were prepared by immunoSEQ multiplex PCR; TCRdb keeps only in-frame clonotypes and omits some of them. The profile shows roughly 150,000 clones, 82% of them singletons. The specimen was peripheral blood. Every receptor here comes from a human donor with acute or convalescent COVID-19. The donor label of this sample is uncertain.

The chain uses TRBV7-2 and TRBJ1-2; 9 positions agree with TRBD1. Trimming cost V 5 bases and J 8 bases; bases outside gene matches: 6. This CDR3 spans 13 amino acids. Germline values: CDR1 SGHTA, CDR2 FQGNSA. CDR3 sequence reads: CASSQQGAFGYTF. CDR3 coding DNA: TGTGCCAGCAGCCAACAGGGGGCATTCGGCTACACCTTC.

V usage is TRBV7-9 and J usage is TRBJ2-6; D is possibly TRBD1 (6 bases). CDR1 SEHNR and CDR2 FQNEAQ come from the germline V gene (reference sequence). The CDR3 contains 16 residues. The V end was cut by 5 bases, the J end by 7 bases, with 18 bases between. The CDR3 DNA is TGTGCCAGCAGCCAACATTCTACAGGGCGCGCCAACGTCCTGACTTTC. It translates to CASSQHSTGRANVLTF.

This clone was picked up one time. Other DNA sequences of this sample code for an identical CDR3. The CDR3 nucleotides are TGTGCCAGCAGTCCGACAGGGAACACTGAAGCTTTCTTT. Translation: CASSPTGNTEAFF. This chain joins TRBV6-5 and TRBJ1-1; tentative D call: TRBD1 (6 bases). The CDR3 is made up of 13 amino acids. Trimming removed 5 bases from V and 1 base from J, with 8 bases in between. Looked up from germline, CDR1 is MNHEY and CDR2 is SVGAGI.

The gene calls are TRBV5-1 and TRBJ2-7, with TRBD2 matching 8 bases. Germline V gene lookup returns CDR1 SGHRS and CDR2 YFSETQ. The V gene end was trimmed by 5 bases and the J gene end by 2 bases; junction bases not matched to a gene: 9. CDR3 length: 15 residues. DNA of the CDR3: TGCGCCAGCAGTTCCCGGGGGGGCCTACCCTACGAGCAGTACTTC. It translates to CASSSRGGLPYEQYF.

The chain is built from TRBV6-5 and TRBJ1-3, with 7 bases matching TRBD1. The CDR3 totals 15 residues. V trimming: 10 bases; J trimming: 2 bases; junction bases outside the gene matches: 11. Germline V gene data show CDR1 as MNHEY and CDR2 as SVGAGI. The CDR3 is CATQQGLGAGNTIYF. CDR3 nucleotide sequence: TGTGCCACGCAACAGGGGCTTGGAGCTGGAAACACCATATATTTT.

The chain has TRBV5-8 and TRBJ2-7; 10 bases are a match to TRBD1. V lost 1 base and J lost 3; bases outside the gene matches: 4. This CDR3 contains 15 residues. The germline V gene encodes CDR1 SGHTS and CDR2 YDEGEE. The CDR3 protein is CASSLRGTGDYEQYF. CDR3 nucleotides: TGTGCCAGCAGCTTGAGAGGGACAGGGGACTACGAGCAGTACTTC.

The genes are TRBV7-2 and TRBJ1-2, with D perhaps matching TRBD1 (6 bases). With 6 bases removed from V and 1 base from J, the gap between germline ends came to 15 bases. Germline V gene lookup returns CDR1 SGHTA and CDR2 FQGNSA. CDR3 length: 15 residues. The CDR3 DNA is TGTGCCAGCAGTTTTCTCCGGGACAATAACTATGGCTACACCTTC. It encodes CASSFLRDNNYGYTF. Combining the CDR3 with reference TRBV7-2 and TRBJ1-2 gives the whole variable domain GAGVSQSPSNKVTEKGKDVELRCDPISGHTALYWYRQSLGQGLEFLIYFQGNSAPDKSGLPSDRFSAERTGGSVSTLTIQRTQQEDSAVYLCASSFLRDNNYGYTFGSGTRLTVV.

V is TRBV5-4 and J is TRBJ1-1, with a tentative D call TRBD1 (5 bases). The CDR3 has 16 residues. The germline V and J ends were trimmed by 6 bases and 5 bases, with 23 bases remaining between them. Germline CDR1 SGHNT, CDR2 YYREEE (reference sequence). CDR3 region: CASTVDRTVLVTEAFF. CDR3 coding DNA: TGTGCCAGCACCGTTGACAGAACCGTTCTCGTTACTGAAGCTTTCTTT.

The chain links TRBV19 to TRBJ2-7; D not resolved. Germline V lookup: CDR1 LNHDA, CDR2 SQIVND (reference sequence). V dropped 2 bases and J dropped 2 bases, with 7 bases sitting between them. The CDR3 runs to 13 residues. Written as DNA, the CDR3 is TGTGCCAGTAGTATATCACAGACCTACGAGCAGTACTTC. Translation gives CASSISQTYEQYF.

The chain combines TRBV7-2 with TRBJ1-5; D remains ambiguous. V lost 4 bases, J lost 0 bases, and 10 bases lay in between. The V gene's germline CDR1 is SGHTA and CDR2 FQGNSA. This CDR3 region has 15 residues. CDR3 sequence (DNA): TGTGCCAGCAGCTCCACCTCAGGTAGCAATCAGCCCCAGCATTTT. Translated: CASSSTSGSNQPQHF.